This TCR beta chain originates from a study of shared clonotypes between healthy human individuals. CD45RO-negative, CCR7-positively selected cells formed the naive CD8 fraction, excluding terminally differentiated effector memory CD45RA+ cells. Genomic DNA per cell subset filled all wells of several immunoSEQ plates. Here immunoSEQ multiplex PCR was the method, and the copy in TCRdb shows in-frame clones only, minus some. The sample has roughly 2 million clones, less than 95% seen once. The junction had 5 bases not matched to a gene; V was cut back by 2 bases and J by 3 bases. The CDR3 spans 15 residues. Germline loops: CDR1 MNHEY, CDR2 SVGAGI.

The sequence was obtained from a man aged 18 to 35 in good health. The sequenced material came from naive CD8+ T cells sorted from blood. V is TRBV6-5 and J is TRBJ2-7; 9 bases line up with TRBD1. The CDR3 DNA sequence: TGTGCCAGCAGTTACGGGACAGGGAGGGTCTACGAGCAGTACTTC. It specifies CASSYGTGRVYEQYF.